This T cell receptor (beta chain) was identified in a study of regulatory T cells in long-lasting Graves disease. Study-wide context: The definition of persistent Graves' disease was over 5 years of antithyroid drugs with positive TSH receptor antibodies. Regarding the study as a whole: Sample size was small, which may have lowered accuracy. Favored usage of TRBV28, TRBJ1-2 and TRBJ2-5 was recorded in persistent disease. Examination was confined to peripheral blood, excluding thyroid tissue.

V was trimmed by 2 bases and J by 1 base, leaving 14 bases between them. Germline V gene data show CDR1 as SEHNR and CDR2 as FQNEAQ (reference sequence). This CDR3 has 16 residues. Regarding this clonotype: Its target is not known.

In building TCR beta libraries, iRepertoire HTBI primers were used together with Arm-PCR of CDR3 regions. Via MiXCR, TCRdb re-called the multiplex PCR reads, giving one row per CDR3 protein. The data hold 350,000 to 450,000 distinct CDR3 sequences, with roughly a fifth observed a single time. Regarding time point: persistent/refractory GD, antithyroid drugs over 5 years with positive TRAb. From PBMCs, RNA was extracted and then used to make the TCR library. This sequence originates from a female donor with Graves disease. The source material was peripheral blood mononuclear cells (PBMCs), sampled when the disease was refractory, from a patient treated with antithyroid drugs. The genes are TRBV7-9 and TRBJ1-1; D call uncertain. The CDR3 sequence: CASSLNPGWANTEAFF. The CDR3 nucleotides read TGTGCCAGCAGCTTAAACCCGGGGTGGGCGAACACTGAAGCTTTCTTT.